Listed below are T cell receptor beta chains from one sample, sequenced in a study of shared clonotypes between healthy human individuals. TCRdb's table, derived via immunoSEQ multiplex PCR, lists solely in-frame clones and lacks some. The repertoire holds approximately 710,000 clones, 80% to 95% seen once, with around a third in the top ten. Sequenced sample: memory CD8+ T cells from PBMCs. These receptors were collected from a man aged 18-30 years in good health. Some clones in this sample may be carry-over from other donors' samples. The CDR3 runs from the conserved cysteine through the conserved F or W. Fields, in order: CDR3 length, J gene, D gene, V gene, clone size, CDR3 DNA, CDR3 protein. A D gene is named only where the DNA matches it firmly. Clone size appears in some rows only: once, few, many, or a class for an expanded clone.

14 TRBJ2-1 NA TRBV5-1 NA TGCGCCAGCAGCTTGGCCACAGGATCCAATGAGCAGTTCTTC CASSLATGSNEQFF
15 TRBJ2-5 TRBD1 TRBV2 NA TGTGCCAGCAGCAACCGGGACAGCCACCAAGAGACCCAGTACTTC CASSNRDSHQETQYF
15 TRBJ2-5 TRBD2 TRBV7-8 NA TGTGCCAGCAGCTTAGCACGCGGGAGAGGAGAGACCCAGTACTTC CASSLARGRGETQYF
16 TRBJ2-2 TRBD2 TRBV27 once TGTGCCAGCAGTCCCAAGACTAGCGACATCACCGGGGAGCTGTTTTTT CASSPKTSDITGELFF
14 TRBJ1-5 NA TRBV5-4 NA TGTGCCAGCAGATTGCATACAGCCAATCAGCCCCAGCATTTT CASRLHTANQPQHF
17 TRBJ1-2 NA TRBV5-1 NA TGCGCCAGCAGCTTGGTATCCCCCTCGGGCTCAGCCTATGGCTACACCTTC CASSLVSPSGSAYGYTF
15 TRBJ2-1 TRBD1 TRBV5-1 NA TGCGCCAGCAGCACACAGGGGCCATCCTACAATGAGCAGTTCTTC CASSTQGPSYNEQFF
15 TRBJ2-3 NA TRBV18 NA TGTGCCAGCTCACCACGCAGATCTAGCACAGATACGCAGTATTTT CASSPRRSSTDTQYF
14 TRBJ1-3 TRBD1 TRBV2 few TGTGCCAGCAGGGGACAGAGCTCTGGAAACACCATATATTTT CASRGQSSGNTIYF
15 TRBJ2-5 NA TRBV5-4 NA TGTGCCAGCGGCACCCTAGACAGCAGACAAGAGACCCAGTACTTC CASGTLDSRQETQYF
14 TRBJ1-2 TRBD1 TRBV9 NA TGTGCCAGCAGCGCAGGGACAGCCAGCTATGGCTACACCTTC CASSAGTASYGYTF
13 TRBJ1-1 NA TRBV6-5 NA TGTGCCAGCAGCGACACTCCGAACACTGAAGCTTTCTTT CASSDTPNTEAFF